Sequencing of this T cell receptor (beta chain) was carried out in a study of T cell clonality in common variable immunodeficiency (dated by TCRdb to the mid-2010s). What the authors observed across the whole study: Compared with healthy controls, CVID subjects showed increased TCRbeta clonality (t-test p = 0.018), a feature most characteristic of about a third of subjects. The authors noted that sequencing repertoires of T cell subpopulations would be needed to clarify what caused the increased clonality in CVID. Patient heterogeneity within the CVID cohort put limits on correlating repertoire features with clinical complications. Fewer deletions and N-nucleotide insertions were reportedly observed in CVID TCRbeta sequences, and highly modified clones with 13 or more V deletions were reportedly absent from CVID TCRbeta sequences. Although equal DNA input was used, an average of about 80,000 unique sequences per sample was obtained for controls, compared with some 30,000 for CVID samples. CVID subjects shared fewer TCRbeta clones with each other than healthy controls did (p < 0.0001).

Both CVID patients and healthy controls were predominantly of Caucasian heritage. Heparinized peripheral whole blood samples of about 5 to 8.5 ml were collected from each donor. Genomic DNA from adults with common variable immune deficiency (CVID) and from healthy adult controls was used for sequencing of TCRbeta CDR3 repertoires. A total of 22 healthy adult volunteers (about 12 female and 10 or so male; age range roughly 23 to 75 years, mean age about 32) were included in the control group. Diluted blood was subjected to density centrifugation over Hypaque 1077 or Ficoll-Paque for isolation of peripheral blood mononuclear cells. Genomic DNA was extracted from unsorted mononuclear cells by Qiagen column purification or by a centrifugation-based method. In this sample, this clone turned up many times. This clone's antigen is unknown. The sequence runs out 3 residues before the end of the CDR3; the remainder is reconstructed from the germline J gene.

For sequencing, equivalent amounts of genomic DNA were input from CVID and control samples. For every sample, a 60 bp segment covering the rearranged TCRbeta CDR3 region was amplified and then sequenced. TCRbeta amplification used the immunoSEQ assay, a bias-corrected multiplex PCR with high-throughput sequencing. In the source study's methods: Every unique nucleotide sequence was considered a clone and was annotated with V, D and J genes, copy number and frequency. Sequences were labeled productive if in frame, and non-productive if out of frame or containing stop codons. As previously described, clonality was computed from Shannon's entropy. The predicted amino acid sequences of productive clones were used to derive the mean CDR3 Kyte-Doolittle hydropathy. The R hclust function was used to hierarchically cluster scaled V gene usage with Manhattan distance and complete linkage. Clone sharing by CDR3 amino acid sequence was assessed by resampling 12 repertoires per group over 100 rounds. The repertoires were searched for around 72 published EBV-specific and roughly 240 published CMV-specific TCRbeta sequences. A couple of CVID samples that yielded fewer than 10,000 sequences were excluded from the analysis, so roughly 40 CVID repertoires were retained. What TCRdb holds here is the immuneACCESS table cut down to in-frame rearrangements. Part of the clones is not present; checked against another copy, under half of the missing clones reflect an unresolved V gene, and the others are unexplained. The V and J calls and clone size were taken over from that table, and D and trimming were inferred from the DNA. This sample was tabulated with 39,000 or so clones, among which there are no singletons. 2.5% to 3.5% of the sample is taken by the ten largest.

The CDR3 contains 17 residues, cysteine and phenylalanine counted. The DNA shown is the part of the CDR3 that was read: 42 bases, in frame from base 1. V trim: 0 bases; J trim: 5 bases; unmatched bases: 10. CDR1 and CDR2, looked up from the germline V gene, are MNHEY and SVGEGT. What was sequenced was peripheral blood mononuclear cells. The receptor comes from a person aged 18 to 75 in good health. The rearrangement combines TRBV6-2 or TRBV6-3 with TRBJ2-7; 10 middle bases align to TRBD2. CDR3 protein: CASSYSPSGSKTNEQYF. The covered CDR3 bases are TGTGCCAGCAGTTACTCGCCTAGCGGGAGTAAAACCAACGAG.